This record covers a single T cell receptor beta chain. Germline V gene data show CDR1 as MNHEY and CDR2 as SVGAGI. This CDR3 comprises 16 residues. Trimming pared 5 bases from V and 2 bases from J, leaving 16 bases between. This record belongs to a study of T cell repertoires in cytomegalovirus infection. MiXCR, applied by TCRdb to the reads, yields one record per CDR3 protein. The profile shows 450,000 to 550,000 distinct CDR3 sequences, about 15% of them singletons. The TCR originated in a human donor in good health (CMV status not recorded). Some clones in this sample may be carry-over from other donors' samples. V usage is TRBV6-5 and J usage is TRBJ2-1; possibly TRBD1 for D (6 bases). The sequencing sample was made of CD8+ T cells from PBMCs. The CDR3 is CASSNLQGPPYNEQFF. The CDR3 DNA sequence: TGTGCCAGCAGTAACCTACAGGGACCCCCCTACAATGAGCAGTTCTTC.